The source of this TCR beta chain is a study of cytotoxic CD8 clonotypes in ibrutinib-treated CLL (dated by TCRdb to the early 2020s). About the full investigation: The cohort was composed of 10 to 11 relapsed/refractory and approximately 14 treatment-naive patients; IGHV unmutated status was identified in 17 patients. Patients were still on ibrutinib when every remission and progressive disease sample was collected. Longitudinal samples were available for about 30% of the roughly 90 trial participants. Samples at response were collected after a median of about 11 months of treatment, with a range of roughly 6 to 40 months. On average, each sample yielded approximately 250,000 productive templates and under 95,000 productive rearrangements. Responses were partial in roughly 24 patients and complete in 2; after median approximately 66 months follow-up, roughly 15 stayed in remission and approximately 12 progressed. Cryopreserved peripheral blood mononuclear cells were obtained before treatment, at response, and at either sustained remission or disease progression. Broad study findings and their caveats: Baseline clonality was found to be higher than that of age-matched healthy donors and was strongly correlated with circulating CD8+ T-cell counts. An increase in clonality was observed at ibrutinib response, with clonality remaining stable during sustained remission and falling back toward baseline at progression. Public clonotypes were rare and either contracted or stayed stable during treatment, and the rise in clonality at ibrutinib response reflected the expansion of private clonotypes. Sampling times were not matched between sustained-remission and progressing patients, and lymph node repertoires were not studied.

On this clone itself: No cognate antigen has been identified for it. The record has no base qualities; no much larger clone is one base away.

Per the germline V gene, SGHVS is the CDR1 and FQNEAQ is the CDR2. The CDR3 runs 14 residues from the cysteine to the phenylalanine. The only DNA kept is the CDR3, 42 bases in frame from the first base. The V and J ends are trimmed by 0 bases and 5 bases, leaving 10 bases between them. Each clonotype received, on average, about 10x coverage in deep resolution sequencing performed on a MiSeq, where the target depth lay between 1 in 1 million and 1 in 200,000 T cells. The immunoSEQ hsTCRB Kit was used to generate TCR beta libraries. In the authors' own workflow: ImmunoSEQ Data Assistant and ImmunoSEQ Analyzer were used for data analysis, and V, D and J genes were assigned according to IMGT definitions. Clonality was computed as one minus normalized Shannon entropy of productive rearrangement frequencies, ranging from 0 to 1. Only overrepresented clonotypes making up at least 0.05% of the repertoire of each patient were included in the public clonotype analysis. Repertoires from 10 to 15 age-matched healthy donors in immuneACCESS were used as clonality controls. Sourced from immuneACCESS, this table was stored by TCRdb with only in-frame sequences that have V and J called. A share of the clones is absent; for the studies checked, an unresolved V gene accounts for under half, and the remainder has no known explanation. The V and J calls and clone size are taken from that table; D and trimming were inferred from the DNA. The sample table lists roughly 250,000 clones, 70% of them with a count of one. Together, the top ten hold over 15% of the sample.

The meaning of the sample's time point label: around 25 months on ibrutinib. Roughly 2 micrograms of genomic DNA were extracted from cryopreserved PBMCs for TCR beta library preparation. Longitudinal blood samples from CLL patients on ibrutinib monotherapy were analyzed using high-throughput TCR beta sequencing. The patients took part in an open-label, single-center phase 2 trial of ibrutinib monotherapy. Sequencing used PBMCs, obtained after 24 months of ibrutinib treatment. The TCR comes from a human donor with chronic lymphocytic leukemia. The rearranged chain carries TRBV7-8 and TRBJ1-2, and possibly TRBD1, on 6 matching bases. CDR3 loop: CASSLAAGAYGYTF. The DNA sequence is given as TGTGCCAGCAGCTTAGCGGCGGGGGCATATGGCTACACCTTC.